This TCR beta chain was sequenced for a study of long-term antiretroviral therapy in people with HIV. At the survey level, the v3.0 immunoSEQ assay was run. Sequencing used immunoSEQ multiplex PCR; TCRdb keeps in-frame clones, though not all of them. The sample carries 18,000 or so clones, 78% recorded once. The CDR3 has 13 residues. Per germline, CDR1 ENHRY and CDR2 SYGVKD. V dropped 8 bases and J dropped 3 bases, with 10 bases sitting between them. V and J are TRBV10-3 and TRBJ2-2; TRBD2 might be the D (5 bases). This receptor was taken from a woman between 40 and 50 years old with HIV. This material consisted of unsorted PBMCs, taken at the start of antiretroviral therapy, before treatment. The CDR3 coding sequence is TGTGCCATCGGACTCGGGGACACCGGGGAGCTGTTTTTT. This gives the protein CAIGLGDTGELFF.